This TCR beta chain came from a study of blood T cell repertoires in COVID-19 (TCRdb year 2020). Broadly, across the study: The collaborator samples originated in the United States, Italy and Spain and spanned the acute and convalescent phases of COVID-19. The prospective study material was composed of cDNA or gDNA derived from T cells, B-cell-depleted T cells, or PBMCs. A de-identified subject ID, COVID-19 status, age in years and sex were almost always included in the sample metadata. Deeply sampled blood TCRbeta repertoires from subjects exposed to, actively infected with, or recovered from COVID-19 were included in the dataset. Samples came from the ongoing ImmuneRACE study (first 160 participants) plus 1,254 subjects from 6 global collaborators. A freely available public database, intended as a resource for researchers studying the immune response to SARS-CoV-2, is where the repertoires were released. Where available, HLA class I and class II types were taken from metadata supplied by the sample provider and were not determined by assay-based typing.

The CDR3 spans 14 residues, from the cysteine through the phenylalanine. Only CDR3 DNA remains: 42 bases, in frame from the first base. V lost 0 bases and J lost 4 bases; the stretch between them is 11 bases long. The germline V gene yields SGDLS for CDR1 and YYNGEE for CDR2. Study-level results and caveats: Clinical and demographic metadata were provided uncurated, with the amount varying by source and participant.

TCRbeta CDR3 regions were amplified from genomic DNA by means of the immunoSEQ Assay, a bias-controlled multiplex PCR. The study's processing was this. The number of nucleated cells in each sample was estimated by amplification of reference gene primers within the assay. Sequence reads were collapsed and filtered to measure the absolute abundance of every unique TCRbeta CDR3 rearrangement. For each sample, productive Simpson clonality was calculated by taking the square root of Simpson's diversity index across productive rearrangements. In TCRdb, the immuneACCESS table is reduced to in-frame sequences with V and J assigned. These tables do not hold every clone; where another copy was compared, an unresolved V gene accounts for under half, and the others remain unexplained. V, J and clone size are taken as reported in that table, and D and trimming were inferred from the DNA itself. Within this sample are a few hundred thousand clones, with under 95% of them counted one time only. The ten largest clones represent around 20% of the sample.

In the prospective study, participants were roughly 18 to 100 years old, resided in 25 or so geographic areas of the United States, and were enrolled through a virtual design. In the prospective study, cohorts were assigned on the basis of participant-reported clinical history obtained from a screening survey and a study questionnaire. ImmuneRACE Cohort 3 recovered participants were defined by two consecutive negative NP/OP PCR tests, healthcare professional clearance, or symptom resolution. Mobile phlebotomists in the prospective study collected whole blood, serum and a nasopharyngeal or oropharyngeal swab from every participant. Over a roughly 2-month period, participants in the prospective study had the option of providing additional blood draws and questionnaires. Prospective study blood samples were shipped either frozen or at room temperature before DNA extraction. Note on this clone: Its antigen has not been determined. Nothing much larger sits one base from this clone, and base qualities are not available.

This sequence originates from a woman aged 25 to 39 who had recovered from COVID-19. The sample taken for sequencing was PBMCs or T cells enriched from blood (not recorded which). The rearranged segments are TRBV9 and TRBJ2-7, with a weak D call of TRBD1 (6 bases match). The nucleotide sequence reads TGTGCCAGCAGCGTAGACGGGCAGGGGTACGAGCAGTACTTC. This translates into CASSVDGQGYEQYF. The full variable domain, with segments outside the CDR3 supplied by the reference TRBV9 and TRBJ2-7 proteins, appears as DSGVTQTPKHLITATGQRVTLRCSPRSGDLSVYWYQQSLDQGLQFLIQYYNGEERAKGNILERFSAQQFPDLHSELNLSSLELGDSALYFCASSVDGQGYEQYFGPGTRLTVT.